The T cell receptor beta chain described here comes from a study of T cells expressing NK-cell markers. On this clonotype: Antigen: not known.

Whole-study findings and limits: The contribution of dominant NKG2C+ clonotypes to CD8+ T cells in five to seven donors was roughly 1.0-8%. A few donors' CD3+CD56-NKG2C+ cells were dominated by the same clonotypes.

Scientists made TCR beta cDNA using 5'RACE template switching with UMIs. TCRdb reprocessed the 5' RACE reads and reports one entry per CDR3 protein, with no DNA. This sample's clone table lists roughly 390,000 distinct CDR3 sequences. This CDR3 contains 16 residues. Germline V gene sequence: CDR1 SEHNR, CDR2 FQNEAQ (reference sequence). Sequencing was done on a sample of blood T cells: a sorted CD56 or NKG2C T cell subset, CD4+ or CD8+ T cells, or bulk PBMC T cells (not recorded which). The clonotype was recovered from a woman aged 45-65 years in good health. The genes are TRBV7-9 and TRBJ2-1; with no DNA, the TCRdb D assignment of TRBD2 cannot be verified. CDR3 amino acids: CASSSRGGRVVDEQFF.